The entry below gives a single TCR beta chain sequence along with its context. Its target is unknown. V was cut by 3 bases and J by 0 bases, with 11 bases left in between. This CDR3 is built from 16 residues. Germline lookup yields CDR1 LNHDA and CDR2 SQIVND (reference sequence). The repertoire was sequenced with immunoSEQ multiplex PCR; TCRdb's copy has only in-frame clones and lacks some. The sample holds about 58,000 clones, 82% seen once. The sample originates from a study of OX40 agonist ivuxolimab in advanced cancers. Study background: It was ivuxolimab, an agonistic anti-OX40 (CD134) antibody, that patients were treated with. Melanoma, hepatocellular carcinoma, head and neck or renal cell cancer occurred in dose-escalation patients. The study's findings and limits: Also showing low normalized T-cell clonal expansion were some of the nonresponders. There was clonal expansion of CD4+ and CD8+ blood T cells by week 6 at 0.1 to 3.0 mg/kg.

This chain joins TRBV19 and TRBJ2-2; D gene ambiguous. The sequencing here drew on CD4+ or CD8+ T cells sorted from blood, taken in a trial of the OX40 agonist ivuxolimab. This sequence was found in an adult with an advanced solid tumor such as melanoma, head and neck, liver or kidney cancer. The CDR3 is CASSMGNRANTGELFF. CDR3 nucleotides: TGTGCCAGTAGTATGGGGAACAGAGCGAACACCGGGGAGCTGTTTTTT.